This T cell receptor beta chain was obtained from a study of vaccination effects on CD4 cells after COVID-19. Notes on the study in general: By a late point after vaccination, infection- and vaccine-induced clones had shrunk markedly through clonal contraction.

The CDR3 runs 15 residues. Trimming cost V 6 bases and J 0 bases, with 12 bases left between them. Germline values: CDR1 SNHLY, CDR2 FYNNEI. Assay: immunoSEQ multiplex PCR; the TCRdb copy retains only in-frame clones and omits some. The sample consists of fewer than 90,000 clones, around four fifths of them appearing once. Before any sequencing was done, the ViraFEST assay used viral peptide pools to expand antigen-specific CD4+ T cells. With nine to eleven days of culture completed, CD4+ T cells were isolated. Each participant was given two doses of one vaccine (BNT162b2 or mRNA-1273). This clone was observed once. The antigen is not known.

The receptor's source is a human donor who received a COVID-19 vaccine. The V and J genes are TRBV2 and TRBJ1-3; D is perhaps TRBD1 (5 bases). This sample comprised CD4+ T cells from PBMCs cultured with HCoV-OC43 spike peptides, obtained after COVID-19 vaccination. Regarding subset: HCoV-OC43 spike overlapping peptide pool stimulation. CDR3 nucleotides: TGTGCCAGCAGGCGTCAGGGTAGCTCTGGAAACACCATATATTTT. Protein sequence: CASRRQGSSGNTIYF.